This paragraph covers one T cell receptor beta chain sequence. Its antigen is undetermined. The sample comes from a study of shared clonotypes between healthy human individuals. Study-wide background: CD4 naive cells filled three plates per donor, CD4 memory three, CD8 naive two and CD8 memory one.

Methods used by the authors: Junction-only sequences without quality scores came from ImmunoSEQ, so filtering differed. TCRdb's copy holds only in-frame clones and misses some; the assay was immunoSEQ multiplex PCR. V and J calls and clone size come straight from that table; D and trimming were deduced from the DNA. Of approximately 2,300,000 clones listed, 85% to 95% are singletons. V lost 2 bases, J lost 4 bases, and 9 bases lay in between. The germline gives CDR1 SGHTS, CDR2 YDEGEE. This CDR3 has 13 residues. Overall study results and limits: Among non-shared clonotypes, generation probabilities were lower than among those shared by all four donors.

The chain joins TRBV5-8 to TRBJ1-2, with TRBD1 as a possible D gene (6 bases). The specimen was naive CD4+ T cells from PBMCs. As to subset: CD45RA+ positively selected. The source of this sequence is a man between 18 and 35 years old in good health. Some clones in this sample may be carry-over from other donors' samples. Written as DNA, the CDR3 is TGTGCCAGCAGCTTTCAGGGGCTCTATGGCTACACCTTC. This sequence encodes CASSFQGLYGYTF.